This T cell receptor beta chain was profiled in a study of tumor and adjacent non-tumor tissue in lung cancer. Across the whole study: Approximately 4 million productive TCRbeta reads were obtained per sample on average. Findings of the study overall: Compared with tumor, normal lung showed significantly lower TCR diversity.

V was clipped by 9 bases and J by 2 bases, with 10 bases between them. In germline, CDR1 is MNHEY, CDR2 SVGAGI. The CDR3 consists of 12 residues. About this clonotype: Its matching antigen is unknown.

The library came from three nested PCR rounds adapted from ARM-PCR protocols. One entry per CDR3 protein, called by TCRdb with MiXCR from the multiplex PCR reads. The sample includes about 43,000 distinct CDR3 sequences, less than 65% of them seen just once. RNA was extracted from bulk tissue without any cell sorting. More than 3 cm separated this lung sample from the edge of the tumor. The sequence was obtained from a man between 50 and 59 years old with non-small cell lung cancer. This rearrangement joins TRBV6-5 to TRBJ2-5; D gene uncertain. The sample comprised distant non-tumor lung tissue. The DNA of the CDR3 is TGTGCCAGTGGGCACTCGCAAGAGACCCAGTACTTC. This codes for CASGHSQETQYF.